These 28 T cell receptor beta chains were sequenced from one sample in a study of blood T cell repertoires in COVID-19. Libraries were prepared by immunoSEQ multiplex PCR; TCRdb keeps only in-frame clonotypes and omits some of them. The profile shows 55,000 to 80,000 clones, around four fifths of them singletons. Sequencing used peripheral blood. Receptors originate from a woman aged 80 or older with active or convalescent COVID-19.

This chain uses TRBV19 with TRBJ1-5, with 10 bases lining up with TRBD1. The CDR3 runs 15 residues. CDR1 and CDR2 from the germline V gene are LNHDA and SQIVND (reference sequence). V shed 8 bases, J shed 7 bases, and the junction held 11 bases outside the gene matches. CDR3 sequence reads: CASSRDRGMRQPQHF. Here the CDR3 DNA reads TGTGCCAGTTCCCGGGACAGGGGAATGAGGCAGCCCCAGCATTTT.

The chain links TRBV2 to TRBJ1-2; 7 nucleotides line up with TRBD1. The V and J ends lost 7 bases and 2 bases, in that order; junction bases with no gene match: 1. The CDR3 runs 12 residues. Germline V CDR1 and CDR2: SNHLY, FYNNEI. The CDR3 loop reads CASMTGNYGYTF. CDR3 DNA: TGTGCCAGCATGACAGGGAACTATGGCTACACCTTC.

The CDR3 region is CASSRPDSYEQYF. The CDR3 bases are TGTGCCAGCAGCCGCCCGGACAGCTACGAGCAGTACTTC. V is TRBV11-3 and J is TRBJ2-7, with a possible D match to TRBD1 (6 bases). V lost 5 bases to trimming and J lost 3 bases, with 11 bases between them. In germline, CDR1 is SGHNT, CDR2 YENEEA. CDR3 size: 13 residues.

V usage is TRBV3-1 (or the pseudogene TRBV3-2) and J usage is TRBJ2-1, with 9 nucleotides matching TRBD1. With 4 bases clipped from V and 3 bases from J, the junction kept 4 bases outside the gene matches. The CDR3 length is 15 residues. Germline V CDR1 and CDR2: LGHDT, YNNKEL (reference sequence). CDR3 nucleotide sequence: TGTGCCAGCAGCCGGCCGGGACAGGGCTACAATGAGCAGTTCTTC. It encodes CASSRPGQGYNEQFF.

The J gene is TRBJ1-1, the V gene TRBV18; TRBD1 aligns across 9 bases. The CDR3 has 16 amino acids. CDR1 is KGHSH, CDR2 LQKENI, per germline. V trimming: 5 bases; J trimming: 0 bases; junction bases outside the gene matches: 7. CDR3 in amino acids: CASSSDRDRVNTEAFF. The DNA of the CDR3 is TGTGCCAGCTCATCCGACCGGGACAGGGTGAACACTGAAGCTTTCTTT.

A few counts support this clone. The chain is built from TRBV5-5 and TRBJ2-5; no reliable D call. Germline CDR1 SGHKS, CDR2 YYEKEE (reference sequence). Trimming removed 0 bases from V and 0 bases from J, with 12 bases in between. The CDR3 totals 16 residues. CDR3 residues: CASSLESFTDQETQYF. In DNA form, the CDR3 reads TGTGCCAGCAGCTTGGAATCTTTTACGGACCAAGAGACCCAGTACTTC. Using reference TRBV5-5 and TRBJ2-5 for the parts outside the CDR3, the full variable domain is DAGVTQSPTHLIKTRGQQVTLRCSPISGHKSVSWYQQVLGQGPQFIFQYYEKEERGRGNFPDRFSARQFPNYSSELNVNALLLGDSALYLCASSLESFTDQETQYFGPGTRLLVL.

This clone was seen more than once but under ten times. The chain is built from TRBV10-2 and TRBJ1-6, with TRBD1 matching over 11 bases. The trim removed 8 bases at V and 7 bases at J, leaving 1 base unmatched. Germline lookup yields CDR1 WSHSY and CDR2 SAAADI. The CDR3 has 13 residues. The CDR3 spells CASGTGGNSPLHF. The CDR3 coding sequence is TGCGCCAGCGGGACAGGGGGAAATTCACCCCTCCACTTT.

V is TRBV27 and J is TRBJ2-5, with 12 positions matching TRBD2. CDR1 and CDR2 (germline): MNHEY, SMNVEV (reference sequence). The CDR3 contains 15 residues. Unmatched junction bases numbered 7, after V lost 6 bases and J lost 5 bases. CDR3 sequence reads: CASRSGLAGVETQYF. Here the CDR3 DNA reads TGTGCCAGCAGATCGGGACTAGCGGGCGTGGAGACCCAGTACTTC.

This clone was observed at least ten times. The rearrangement joins TRBV25-1 to TRBJ1-1, with 7 bases identical to TRBD1. This CDR3 region has 14 residues. The germline V gene encodes CDR1 MGHDK and CDR2 SYGVNS. The junction had 6 bases not matched to a gene; V was cut back by 4 bases and J by 4 bases. The CDR3 DNA reads as TGTGCCAGCAGTGCGACAGGGTGGACCACTGAAGCTTTCTTT. Translation: CASSATGWTTEAFF.

The chain is built from TRBV7-9 and TRBJ1-1; no clear D. CDR1 and CDR2 (germline): SEHNR, FQNEAQ (reference sequence). V was pared by 5 bases and J by 6 bases, with 13 bases between. The CDR3 extends over 13 amino acids. DNA of the CDR3: TGTGCCAGCAGCCCTGCGGGTCAATCTGAAGCTTTCTTT. Protein sequence: CASSPAGQSEAFF.

The gene calls are TRBV5-1 and TRBJ2-3; 8 bases agree with TRBD2. Losses at the gene ends were 3 bases for V and 4 bases for J; bases not matched to a gene: 7. CDR3 length equals 15 residues. From germline, CDR1 is SGHRS and CDR2 YFSETQ. The CDR3 region has the DNA TGCGCCAGCAGCTCGCCGCGGGGGGACCCAGATACGCAGTATTTT. This codes for CASSSPRGDPDTQYF.

The chain links TRBV5-4 to TRBJ1-2; the D is unclear. V lost 3 bases, J lost 2 bases, and 11 bases lay in between. CDR1 and CDR2 from the germline V gene are SGHNT and YYREEE (reference sequence). The CDR3 runs 14 residues. The CDR3 reads CASSSATTNYGYTF. The CDR3 DNA follows: TGTGCCAGCAGCTCTGCGACAACGAACTATGGCTACACCTTC.

The V gene is TRBV6-5, the J gene TRBJ2-7; D is unclear. Deletions cut 6 bases from V and 2 bases from J, with 14 bases between. CDR1 and CDR2 (germline): MNHEY, SVGAGI. This CDR3 has 14 residues. This CDR3 is CASSLRREAYEQYF. CDR3 in DNA: TGTGCCAGCAGCCTAAGACGAGAGGCCTACGAGCAGTACTTC.

V and J are TRBV6-5 and TRBJ1-5; tentatively, D is TRBD1 (6 bases). V shed 6 bases and J shed 6 bases, with 12 bases lying between them. Per germline, CDR1 MNHEY and CDR2 SVGAGI. This CDR3 contains 13 residues. The CDR3, as DNA: TGTGCCAGCAGGGCAGGGGTGACTCAGCCCCAGCATTTT. Protein: CASRAGVTQPQHF.

The rearrangement joins TRBV18 to TRBJ1-2, with 8 positions matching TRBD1. J lost 8 bases, V lost 0 bases, and 8 bases had no gene match. The germline V gene encodes CDR1 KGHSH and CDR2 LQKENI. CDR3 length: 15 amino acids. The CDR3 nucleotides are TGTGCCAGCTCACCACCCGGACAGGGATTAGGGGGCTACACCTTC. It codes for CASSPPGQGLGGYTF.

This clone was detected once. This chain connects TRBV19 to TRBJ1-5, with 7 bases aligning to TRBD1. The CDR3 length is 13 residues. The V gene end was trimmed by 5 bases and the J gene end by 4 bases; junction bases not matched to a gene: 2. Looked up from germline, CDR1 is LNHDA and CDR2 is SQIVND (reference sequence). The CDR3 DNA reads TGTGCCAGTAGTCAACAGGGGAATCAGCCCCAGCATTTT. Its protein is CASSQQGNQPQHF. Complete variable domain (other parts from reference TRBV19 and TRBJ1-5): DGGITQSPKYLFRKEGQNVTLSCEQNLNHDAMYWYRQDPGQGLRLIYYSQIVNDFQKGDIAEGYSVSREKKESFPLTVTSAQKNPTAFYLCASSQQGNQPQHFGDGTRLSIL.

The chain is built from TRBV7-2 and TRBJ2-3, with D maybe TRBD1 (6 bases). Per germline, CDR1 SGHTA and CDR2 FQGNSA. This CDR3 spans 14 amino acids. V was pared by 5 bases and J by 3 bases, with 12 bases between. CDR3 sequence: CASSPRQVTDTQYF. The CDR3 nucleotides are TGTGCCAGCAGCCCACGACAGGTTACAGATACGCAGTATTTT. Full variable domain (rest looked up from reference TRBV7-2 and TRBJ2-3): GAGVSQSPSNKVTEKGKDVELRCDPISGHTALYWYRQSLGQGLEFLIYFQGNSAPDKSGLPSDRFSAERTGGSVSTLTIQRTQQEDSAVYLCASSPRQVTDTQYFGPGTRLTVL.

This clone has only one observation. The chain has TRBV30 and TRBJ1-1, with TRBD1 as a possible D gene (6 bases). This CDR3 is 12 amino acids long. V was cut by 3 bases and J by 10 bases, with 15 bases left in between. Germline lookup yields CDR1 GTSNPN and CDR2 SVGIG (reference sequence). In nucleotides, the CDR3 is TGTGCCTGGAGCCGGGGGCGGGGGGGAGCTTTCTTT. Its protein product is CAWSRGRGGAFF.

The chain employs TRBV12-3 or TRBV12-4 and TRBJ1-2; tentative D call: TRBD1 (6 bases). Trimming cost V 10 bases and J 4 bases, with 13 bases left between them. The CDR3 spans 12 residues. Here the CDR3 DNA reads TGTGCCACCTCCCCAGGGGCCTATGGCTACACCTTC. Amino acids: CATSPGAYGYTF.

The CDR3: CATSRDLAGGPVNEQFF. For the CDR3, the DNA is TGTGCCACCAGCAGAGATCTAGCGGGGGGGCCGGTCAATGAGCAGTTCTTC. The rearrangement joins TRBV15 to TRBJ2-1; 12 positions match TRBD2. This CDR3 contains 17 residues. Germline assignment: CDR1 LNHNV and CDR2 YYDKDF (reference sequence). V was clipped by 0 bases and J by 6 bases; unmatched bases: 6. Looking up the rest from reference TRBV15 and TRBJ2-1 gives the full variable domain: DAMVIQNPRYQVTQFGKPVTLSCSQTLNHNVMYWYQQKSSQAPKLLFHYYDKDFNNEADTPDNFQSRRPNTSFCFLDIRSPGLGDTAMYLCATSRDLAGGPVNEQFFGPGTRLTVL.

The J gene is TRBJ1-4, the V gene TRBV7-8; D gene ambiguous. The CDR3 is 15 amino acids. CDR1 is SGHVS, CDR2 FQNEAQ, per germline. Trimming took 3 bases from V and 7 from J, leaving 15 bases between them. CDR3: CASSFRDARSEKLFF. In DNA form, the CDR3 reads TGTGCCAGCAGCTTTCGGGATGCGCGGAGTGAAAAACTGTTTTTT.

The chain joins TRBV19 to TRBJ2-1, with D tentatively TRBD2 (5 bases). CDR1 is LNHDA and CDR2 is SQIVND in the germline V gene (reference sequence). The V end was cut by 6 bases, the J end by 4 bases, with 19 bases between. The length of the CDR3 is 16 residues. The CDR3 region has the DNA TGTGCCAGTAGGAGTAGAGGGTCACACCGATACAATGAGCAGTTCTTC. This translates into CASRSRGSHRYNEQFF. Full variable domain (rest looked up from reference TRBV19 and TRBJ2-1): DGGITQSPKYLFRKEGQNVTLSCEQNLNHDAMYWYRQDPGQGLRLIYYSQIVNDFQKGDIAEGYSVSREKKESFPLTVTSAQKNPTAFYLCASRSRGSHRYNEQFFGPGTRLTVL.

The CDR3 loop is CASSEARTSGGPDTQYF. The DNA of the CDR3 is TGTGCCAGCAGTGAAGCCCGGACTAGCGGGGGGCCAGATACGCAGTATTTT. The chain joins TRBV6-1 to TRBJ2-3; 14 nucleotides align to TRBD2. The length of the CDR3 is 17 residues. Germline V lookup: CDR1 MNHNS, CDR2 SASEGT. The V segment lost 0 bases and the J segment 4 bases; nucleotides outside the gene matches: 3.

The J gene is TRBJ2-3, the V gene TRBV5-1; TRBD2 agrees at 11 bases. The CDR3 covers 14 residues. Trimming removed 2 bases from V and 6 bases from J; junction bases left unmatched: 2. Germline loops: CDR1 SGHRS, CDR2 YFSETQ. The chain's CDR3 is CASSFGTSGDTQYF. The DNA for the CDR3 is TGCGCCAGCAGCTTCGGGACTAGCGGCGATACGCAGTATTTT.

This clone occurred a few times. This chain connects TRBV5-1 to TRBJ2-7, with 10 bases lining up with TRBD1. Trimming cost V 0 bases and J 0 bases; bases outside gene matches: 3. Germline CDR1 reads SGHRS; CDR2 reads YFSETQ. This CDR3 spans 16 amino acids. The CDR3 reads CASSLGQGATSYEQYF. In DNA, the CDR3 is TGCGCCAGCAGCTTGGGACAGGGGGCCACCTCCTACGAGCAGTACTTC.

This chain joins TRBV19 and TRBJ2-1; D is possibly TRBD1 (6 bases). The germline V gene encodes CDR1 LNHDA and CDR2 SQIVND (reference sequence). CDR3 length equals 15 residues. The V and J ends lost 5 bases and 8 bases respectively, with 19 bases between them. The CDR3 region is CASSARGFRWHEQFF. In nucleotides, the CDR3 is TGTGCCAGTAGTGCGAGGGGGTTCCGTTGGCATGAGCAGTTCTTC.

In this sample, this clone turned up once. V gene TRBV25-1 combines with J gene TRBJ1-1, with D perhaps matching TRBD1 (6 bases). Trimming pared 1 base from V and 6 bases from J, leaving 15 bases between. Per germline, CDR1 MGHDK and CDR2 SYGVNS. This CDR3 has 15 residues. The CDR3 loop is CASSESQGSISEAFF. DNA of the CDR3: TGTGCCAGCAGTGAATCCCAGGGGAGTATCTCTGAAGCTTTCTTT.

The chain is built from TRBV5-1 and TRBJ2-3; 9 bases line up with TRBD2. CDR3 size: 15 residues. Germline CDR1 and CDR2: SGHRS and YFSETQ. The junction had 1 base not matched to a gene; V was cut back by 0 bases and J by 2 bases. The CDR3 nucleotides are TGCGCCAGCAGCTTGGGACTAGCGGTCACAGATACGCAGTATTTT. Its translation: CASSLGLAVTDTQYF. Filled out from reference TRBV5-1 and TRBJ2-3, the complete variable domain reads KAGVTQTPRYLIKTRGQQVTLSCSPISGHRSVSWYQQTPGQGLQFLFEYFSETQRNKGNFPGRFSGRQFSNSRSEMNVSTLELGDSALYLCASSLGLAVTDTQYFGPGTRLTVL.